This record concerns one T cell receptor beta chain sequence. Its antigen is undetermined. The data are from a study of a mutant IDH1 vaccine in newly diagnosed glioma. About the study: Among treated patients, about 62% were male and roughly 40% female, and mean age was 40.4 years. Before enrollment, patients got radiotherapy alone, temozolomide alone, or mostly the combination.

Clones were read by immunoSEQ multiplex PCR, and TCRdb kept only the in-frame ones, dropping some. In the table there are more than 60,000 clones, about 73% of which are singletons. The time point was: week 35, safety follow-up. Every vaccine dose comprised 300 ug of mutant IDH1 20-mer peptide plus topical imiquimod. Donor diagnoses consisted of new WHO grade 3 or 4 IDH1-mutant, ATRX-lost astrocytomas. General study findings and limits: Vaccination induced immune responses in 93.3% of patients.

Trimming cost V 2 bases and J 4 bases, with 5 bases left between them. This CDR3 is built from 12 residues. Germline CDR1 and CDR2: SQVTM and ANQGSEA. The receptor was isolated from a man aged 45-65 years with glioma. The rearrangement links TRBV29-1 to TRBJ2-2; no clear D. The specimen was PBMCs, collected from a glioma patient whose treatment included an IDH1 peptide vaccine. The CDR3 bases are TGCAGCGTTGAATCAGTCACCGGGGAGCTGTTTTTT. This encodes CSVESVTGELFF.